This entry is about one TCR beta chain. The entry originates in a study of technical replicates of blood from a handful of donors. Only in-frame clones appear in the TCRdb table, and some are missing; sequencing was by immunoSEQ multiplex PCR. The data contain under 75,000 clones, around 95% of them singletons. The specimen was T cells isolated from PBMCs. The sequence came from a human donor in good health.

CDR3: CASSFEGDTIYF. The DNA of the CDR3 is TGTGCCAGCAGCTTCGAAGGGGACACCATATATTTT. This chain uses TRBV7-2 with TRBJ1-3; D perhaps matches TRBD1 (5 bases). V lost 3 bases and J 8 bases, leaving 8 bases between the germline ends. Germline V gives CDR1 SGHTA, CDR2 FQGNSA. CDR3 size: 12 residues.